These 24 T cell receptor beta chains share one sample of origin, sequenced in a study of graft-versus-host responses after intestinal transplantation. Produced via immunoSEQ multiplex PCR; TCRdb's table is partial and in-frame only. This table holds about 100,000 clones, over 75% found once. These TCRs' antigens remain unknown. Sequenced material: unstimulated CD4+ T cells sorted from spleen or lymph node cells, taken before transplant. The receptors shown here come from a human donor who was the organ donor for an intestinal transplant.

The chain employs TRBV4-2 and TRBJ1-6, with D tentatively TRBD1 (5 bases). V was shortened by 0 bases and J by 6 bases, with 18 bases between the two germline ends. The CDR3 has 18 residues. Germline V CDR1 and CDR2: LGHNA, YNFKEQ. The CDR3, as DNA: TGTGCCAGCAGCCAAGATCCGAAAGGGGTCGTAGGTAATTCACCCCTCCACTTT. Translating gives CASSQDPKGVVGNSPLHF.

The V and J genes are TRBV30 and TRBJ1-4; D unclear. V was clipped by 0 bases and J by 6 bases, with 14 bases between them. The CDR3 contains 15 residues. Germline CDR1 GTSNPN, CDR2 SVGIG (reference sequence). The CDR3 loop is CAWSVPGGWDEKLFF. For the CDR3, the DNA is TGTGCCTGGAGTGTACCTGGAGGGTGGGATGAAAAACTGTTTTTT.

V is TRBV7-2 and J is TRBJ1-4, with TRBD1 matching over 9 bases. V was pared by 2 bases and J by 8 bases, with 6 bases of the junction left unmatched. The CDR3 is 15 amino acids. CDR1 is SGHTA, CDR2 FQGNSA, per germline. The CDR3 DNA is TGTGCCAGCAGCTTATTGGGACAGGGAGAGGAAAAACTGTTTTTT. Its protein is CASSLLGQGEEKLFF. Together with reference TRBV7-2 and TRBJ1-4, the CDR3 gives the full variable domain: GAGVSQSPSNKVTEKGKDVELRCDPISGHTALYWYRQSLGQGLEFLIYFQGNSAPDKSGLPSDRFSAERTGGSVSTLTIQRTQQEDSAVYLCASSLLGQGEEKLFFGSGTQLSVL.

The CDR3 nucleotides are TGCGCCAGCAGCTTCGGACCGGGACTAGCGGGGGACTCCAGTAAAAATGAGCAGTTCTTC. This codes for CASSFGPGLAGDSSKNEQFF. The chain carries TRBV5-1 and TRBJ2-1, with 14 bases lining up with TRBD2. CDR1 is SGHRS and CDR2 is YFSETQ in the germline V gene. V gave up 2 bases and J gave up 7 bases; unmatched junction bases: 17. This CDR3 has 20 amino acids.

This chain uses TRBV19 with TRBJ1-2; D is undetermined. V was clipped by 5 bases and J by 0 bases, with 7 bases between them. Germline-derived CDR1 and CDR2 are LNHDA and SQIVND (reference sequence). CDR3 length: 13 amino acids. The DNA for the CDR3 is TGTGCCAGTAGTGGACGCGCTAACTATGGCTACACCTTC. Amino acid sequence: CASSGRANYGYTF.

The J gene is TRBJ2-3, the V gene TRBV9; D is unclear. The V gene's germline CDR1 is SGDLS and CDR2 YYNGEE. The CDR3 sequence is 12 residues long. V was shortened by 3 bases and J by 5 bases, with 7 bases between the two germline ends. The DNA of the CDR3 is TGTGCCAGCAGCGCCCGCTTAGATACGCAGTATTTT. This sequence encodes CASSARLDTQYF.

The chain has TRBV7-8 and TRBJ1-1, with unresolved D. The CDR3 is 13 amino acids. V was shortened by 6 bases and J by 5 bases, with 13 bases between the two germline ends. Germline values: CDR1 SGHVS, CDR2 FQNEAQ. The CDR3 DNA is TGTGCCAGCAGTCTCCTCTTCCGTACTGAAGCTTTCTTT. Its protein is CASSLLFRTEAFF.

This rearrangement joins TRBV4-2 to TRBJ2-3; D is unclear. The CDR3 covers 17 residues. V gave up 1 base and J gave up 5 bases, with 19 bases separating them. Germline V lookup: CDR1 LGHNA, CDR2 YNFKEQ. As DNA, the CDR3 is TGTGCCAGCAGCCAAGGTGGAAGTGGTTTTTCGAGAGATACGCAGTATTTT. It encodes CASSQGGSGFSRDTQYF.

CDR3 nucleotide sequence: TGTGCCAGCGCCCAGGGGGGGAGCAATCAGCCCCAGCATTTT. This encodes CASAQGGSNQPQHF. V and J are TRBV28 and TRBJ1-5; TRBD1 matches 7 bases. The CDR3 length is 14 residues. Per germline, CDR1 MDHEN and CDR2 SYDVKM. Trimming cost V 8 bases and J 1 base; bases outside gene matches: 5.

The chain employs TRBV28 and TRBJ2-5; 8 bases agree with TRBD1. Germline V gene sequence: CDR1 MDHEN, CDR2 SYDVKM. The V segment lost 8 bases and the J segment 4 bases; nucleotides outside the gene matches: 9. The CDR3 is made up of 14 amino acids. For the CDR3, the DNA is TGTGCCAGCTCCCTTCGGACAGGGTCAGAGACCCAGTACTTC. Protein product: CASSLRTGSETQYF.

The chain combines TRBV6-1 with TRBJ2-7, with 9 bases identical to TRBD1. This CDR3 contains 18 residues. V lost 2 bases and J lost 2; bases outside the gene matches: 13. Germline V lookup: CDR1 MNHNS, CDR2 SASEGT. The CDR3 loop is CASSEHTTRTGVAYEQYF. In DNA, the CDR3 is TGTGCCAGCAGTGAACATACGACCAGGACAGGGGTAGCCTACGAGCAGTACTTC.

The chain links TRBV15 to TRBJ2-6; either TRBD1 or TRBD2 may supply D (5 bases each). Looked up from germline, CDR1 is LNHNV and CDR2 is YYDKDF (reference sequence). V lost 0 bases and J lost 1, with 13 bases in between. The CDR3 consists of 18 residues. The chain's CDR3 is CATSRDRAGTSGANVLTF. In nucleotides, the CDR3 is TGTGCCACCAGCAGAGATAGGGCAGGGACGTCTGGGGCCAACGTCCTGACTTTC.

The J gene is TRBJ1-5, the V gene TRBV28, with unresolved D. Trimming took off 4 bases at V and 3 bases at J, with 13 bases between the two ends. This CDR3 is 15 amino acids long. CDR1 MDHEN and CDR2 SYDVKM come from the germline V gene. DNA for the CDR3: TGTGCCAGCAGTTGGGGAGACGGTGACAATCAGCCCCAGCATTTT. Protein sequence: CASSWGDGDNQPQHF.

This clone has a single count. The J gene is TRBJ1-1, the V gene TRBV29-1; D possibly corresponds to TRBD1 (6 bases). This CDR3 is 14 amino acids long. V was pared by 2 bases and J by 2 bases, with 12 bases between. CDR1 is SQVTM and CDR2 is ANQGSEA in the germline V gene. The CDR3 is CSVEKGGINTEAFF. The CDR3 nucleotides read TGCAGCGTTGAAAAAGGGGGTATTAACACTGAAGCTTTCTTT.

The chain employs TRBV7-9 and TRBJ1-4; 7 nucleotides match TRBD1. Trimming cost V 3 bases and J 8 bases; bases outside gene matches: 6. Germline V gene lookup returns CDR1 SEHNR and CDR2 FQNEAQ (reference sequence). This CDR3 contains 14 residues. The chain's CDR3 is CASSLTDRVEKLFF. In nucleotides, the CDR3 is TGTGCCAGCAGCTTGACCGACAGGGTGGAAAAACTGTTTTTT. Filled out from reference TRBV7-9 and TRBJ1-4, the complete variable domain reads DTGVSQNPRHKITKRGQNVTFRCDPISEHNRLYWYRQTLGQGPEFLTYFQNEAQLEKSRLLSDRFSAERPKGSFSTLEIQRTEQGDSAMYLCASSLTDRVEKLFFGSGTQLSVL.

The rearrangement joins TRBV28 to TRBJ1-4; no clear D. Germline CDR1 and CDR2: MDHEN and SYDVKM. The CDR3 extends over 14 amino acids. The V end was cut by 4 bases, the J end by 5 bases, with 11 bases between. The CDR3 nucleotides read TGTGCCAGCAGTTATGACATGCGGAATGAAAAACTGTTTTTT. Translated, it gives CASSYDMRNEKLFF.

The chain has TRBV7-9 and TRBJ1-3; D not certain. CDR1 and CDR2 (germline): SEHNR, FQNEAQ (reference sequence). V lost 2 bases, J lost 0 bases, and 11 bases lay in between. The CDR3 spans 16 residues. The CDR3 DNA sequence: TGTGCCAGCAGCTTAATAAGTTTTAGCTCTGGAAACACCATATATTTT. Amino acids: CASSLISFSSGNTIYF.

The rearrangement links TRBV6-5 to TRBJ2-6; no reliable D call. Looked up from germline, CDR1 is MNHEY and CDR2 is SVGAGI. Deletions cut 2 bases from V and 0 bases from J, with 8 bases between. The CDR3 spans 16 residues. In DNA form, the CDR3 reads TGTGCCAGCAGTTACATTGGTACCTCTGGGGCCAACGTCCTGACTTTC. Amino acids: CASSYIGTSGANVLTF.

This chain links TRBV7-8 with TRBJ2-1; D remains unclear. The CDR3 loop spans 15 amino acids. Trimming took off 3 bases at V and 5 bases at J, with 14 bases between the two ends. Germline CDR1 and CDR2: SGHVS and FQNEAQ. This CDR3 reads CASSFEGSLNNEQFF. The DNA for the CDR3 is TGTGCCAGCAGCTTTGAAGGGTCCCTCAACAATGAGCAGTTCTTC.

The V and J genes are TRBV30 and TRBJ1-2; D is possibly TRBD1 (5 bases). This CDR3 has 13 residues. Trimming left V 2 bases short and J 8 bases short, with 15 bases between. Germline assignment: CDR1 GTSNPN and CDR2 SVGIG (reference sequence). CDR3: CAWSPLGREGYTF. The CDR3 nucleotides are TGTGCCTGGAGTCCGCTGGGGCGGGAAGGCTACACCTTC.

This chain connects TRBV7-9 to TRBJ1-2, with D unclear. In germline, CDR1 is SEHNR, CDR2 FQNEAQ (reference sequence). The CDR3 is made up of 14 amino acids. With 2 bases removed from V and 2 bases from J, the gap between germline ends came to 9 bases. CDR3 residues: CASSLSAQNYGYTF. As DNA, the CDR3 is TGTGCCAGCAGCTTAAGCGCTCAGAACTATGGCTACACCTTC.

The chain is built from TRBV23-1 and TRBJ1-2; D gene unclear. TRBV23-1 is flagged as an ORF with uncertain function. V lost 3 bases, J lost 2 bases, and 7 bases lay in between. This CDR3 is built from 13 residues. The CDR3 here is CASSHLGNYGYTF. CDR3 DNA sequence: TGCGCCAGCAGTCATTTAGGGAACTATGGCTACACCTTC.

This chain connects TRBV29-1 to TRBJ2-2, with TRBD1 matching 7 bases. Germline assignment: CDR1 SQVTM and CDR2 ANQGSEA. This CDR3 has 16 amino acids. V dropped 4 bases and J dropped 2; count of bases not matched to a gene: 10. The CDR3 DNA is TGCAGCGTTGGGGGGCCCGGGACAGCAAACACCGGGGAGCTGTTTTTT. It specifies CSVGGPGTANTGELFF.

The genes are TRBV6-1 and TRBJ1-1; D is possibly TRBD1 (6 bases). From germline, CDR1 is MNHNS and CDR2 SASEGT. CDR3 length: 15 amino acids. Trimming left V 4 bases short and J 7 bases short, with 19 bases between. CDR3 sequence reads: CASSGLNRVSGEAFF. CDR3 bases: TGTGCCAGCAGTGGACTGAACAGGGTATCAGGTGAAGCTTTCTTT.